This TCR beta chain was retrieved from a study of blood T cell repertoires in COVID-19. Study as a whole: The study drew acute and convalescent COVID-19 samples from the United States, Italy and Spain. PBMCs, B-cell-depleted T cells, or T cells were the source of the cDNA or gDNA that made up the material.

The CDR3 is 15 residues long. The V and J ends lost 5 bases and 3 bases, in that order; junction bases with no gene match: 6. Germline CDR1 is SGHTA and CDR2 is FQGTGA. As handled by the study authors: Amplified reference gene primers provided the basis for estimating nucleated cell counts. Here immunoSEQ multiplex PCR was the method, and the copy in TCRdb shows in-frame clones only, minus some. Clone size and the V and J calls come from that table; the DNA yielded D and trimming. This sample yields about 130,000 clones, of which 85% to 90% are seen a single time; over 2.5% belongs to the top ten. The specimen sequenced was peripheral blood. The clonotype was recovered from a man aged 55-75 years with active or convalescent COVID-19. The V and J genes are TRBV7-3 and TRBJ2-1, with 8 bases that match TRBD2. CDR3 coding DNA: TGTGCCAGCAGCCAAGCGGGAGAGAACTACAATGAGCAGTTCTTC. This codes for CASSQAGENYNEQFF. Variable domain in full (rest from reference TRBV7-3 and TRBJ2-1): GAGVSQTPSNKVTEKGKYVELRCDPISGHTALYWYRQSLGQGPEFLIYFQGTGAADDSGLPNDRFFAVRPEGSVSTLKIQRTERGDSAVYLCASSQAGENYNEQFFGPGTRLTVL.